This is a list of T cell receptor beta chains from one sample in a study of OX40 agonist ivuxolimab in advanced cancers. The repertoire was sequenced with immunoSEQ multiplex PCR; TCRdb's copy has only in-frame clones and lacks some. Of tens of thousands of clones in the sample, around 80% are singletons; the top ten hold about 5.2%. The sequences come from CD4+ or CD8+ T cells sorted from blood, collected in a trial of the OX40 agonist ivuxolimab. Source of these receptors: an adult with an advanced solid tumor such as melanoma, head and neck, liver or kidney cancer. The CDR3 runs from the conserved cysteine through the conserved F or W. A D gene is named only where the DNA matches it firmly.

cdr3_aa cdr3_nt j_call d_call v_call
CASSQDYLAGRVYEQYF TGCGCCAGCAGCCAAGATTACCTAGCGGGAAGGGTCTACGAGCAGTACTTC TRBJ2-7 TRBD2 TRBV4-1
CASSFEGNYGYTF TGTGCCAGCAGCTTTGAGGGCAACTATGGCTACACCTTC TRBJ1-2 . TRBV7-9
CASSLGLAAYGYTF TGCGCCAGCAGCTTGGGATTGGCGGCGTATGGCTACACCTTC TRBJ1-2 . TRBV5-1
CASSPLAGGAYNEQFF TGTGCCAGTAGTCCGTTAGCGGGAGGCGCCTACAATGAGCAGTTCTTC TRBJ2-1 TRBD2 TRBV19
CASSLMGQGTNIQYF TGTGCCAGCAGCTTGATGGGACAGGGGACAAACATTCAGTACTTC TRBJ2-4 TRBD1 TRBV5-5
CASSLWGDTQYF TGTGCCAGCAGCTTATGGGGAGATACGCAGTATTTT TRBJ2-3 . TRBV11-1
CASSDLTTSLYNEQFF TGTGCCAGCAGTGACCTAACGACTAGCCTCTACAATGAGCAGTTCTTC TRBJ2-1 TRBD2 TRBV2
CASSSTIYGGYTF TGTGCCAGCAGCTCCACCATATATGGGGGCTACACCTTC TRBJ1-2 . TRBV7-3
CASSPDRVSSYEQYF TGTGCCAGCAGCCCCGACAGGGTCAGTAGCTACGAGCAGTACTTC TRBJ2-7 TRBD1 TRBV11-2
CASSLKKGHRYNEQFF TGTGCCAGCAGCTTAAAGAAGGGACATCGCTACAATGAGCAGTTCTTC TRBJ2-1 . TRBV7-9